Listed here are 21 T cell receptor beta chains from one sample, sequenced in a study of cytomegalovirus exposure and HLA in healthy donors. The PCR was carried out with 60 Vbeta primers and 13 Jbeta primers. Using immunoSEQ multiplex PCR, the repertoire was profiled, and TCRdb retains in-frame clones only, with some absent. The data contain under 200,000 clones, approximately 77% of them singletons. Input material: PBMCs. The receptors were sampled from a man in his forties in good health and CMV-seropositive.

The CDR3: CASSFSHPEVSEAFF. CDR3 nucleotide sequence: TGTGCCAGCAGTTTTTCTCATCCAGAGGTCTCTGAAGCTTTCTTT. The V and J genes are TRBV6-5 and TRBJ1-1, with D unclear. The CDR3 contains 15 residues. CDR1 and CDR2 from the germline V gene are MNHEY and SVGAGI. Trimming took off 4 bases at V and 6 bases at J, with 18 bases between the two ends.

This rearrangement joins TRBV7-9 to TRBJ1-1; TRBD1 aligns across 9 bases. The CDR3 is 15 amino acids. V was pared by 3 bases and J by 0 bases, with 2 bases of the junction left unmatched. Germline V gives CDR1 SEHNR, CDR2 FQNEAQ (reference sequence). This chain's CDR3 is CASSFGQGMNTEAFF. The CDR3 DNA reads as TGTGCCAGCAGCTTTGGACAGGGGATGAACACTGAAGCTTTCTTT.

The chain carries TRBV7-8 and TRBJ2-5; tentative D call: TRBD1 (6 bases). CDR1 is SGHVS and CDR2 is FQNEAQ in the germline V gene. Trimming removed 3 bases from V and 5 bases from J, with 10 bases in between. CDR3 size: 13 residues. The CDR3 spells CASSFRGWETQYF. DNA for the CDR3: TGTGCCAGCAGCTTCAGGGGTTGGGAGACCCAGTACTTC.

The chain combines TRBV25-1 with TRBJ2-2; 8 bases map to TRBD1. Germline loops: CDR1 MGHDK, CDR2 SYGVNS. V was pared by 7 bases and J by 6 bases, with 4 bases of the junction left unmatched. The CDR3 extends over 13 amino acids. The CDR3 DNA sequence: TGTGCCAGCACGACAGGGGCCGCCGGGGAGCTGTTTTTT. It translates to CASTTGAAGELFF.

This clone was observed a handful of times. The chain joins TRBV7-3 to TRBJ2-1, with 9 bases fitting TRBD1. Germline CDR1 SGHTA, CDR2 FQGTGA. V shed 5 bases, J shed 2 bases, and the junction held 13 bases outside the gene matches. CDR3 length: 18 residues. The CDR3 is CASSPVPGQGYPYNEQFF. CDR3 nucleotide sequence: TGTGCCAGCAGCCCCGTCCCGGGACAGGGATACCCCTACAATGAGCAGTTCTTC.

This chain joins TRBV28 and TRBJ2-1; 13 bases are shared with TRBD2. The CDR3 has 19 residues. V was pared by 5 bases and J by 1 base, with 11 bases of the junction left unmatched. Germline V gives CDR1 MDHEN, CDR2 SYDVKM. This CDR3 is CASSPGGLAGWDSYNEQFF. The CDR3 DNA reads TGTGCCAGCAGTCCTGGGGGACTAGCGGGGTGGGATTCCTACAATGAGCAGTTCTTC.

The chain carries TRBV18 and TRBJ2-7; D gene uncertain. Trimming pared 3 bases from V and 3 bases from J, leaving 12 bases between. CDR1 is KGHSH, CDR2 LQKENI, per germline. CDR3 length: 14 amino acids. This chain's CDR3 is CASSPWATNYEQYF. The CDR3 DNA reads TGTGCCAGCTCACCTTGGGCGACCAACTACGAGCAGTACTTC.

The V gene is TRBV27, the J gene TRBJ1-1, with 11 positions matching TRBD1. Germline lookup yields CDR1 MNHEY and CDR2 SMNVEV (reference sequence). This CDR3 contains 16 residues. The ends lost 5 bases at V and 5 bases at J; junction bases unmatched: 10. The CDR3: CASSLGTGGLGTEAFF. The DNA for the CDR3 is TGTGCCAGCAGTCTAGGGACAGGGGGATTAGGAACTGAAGCTTTCTTT.

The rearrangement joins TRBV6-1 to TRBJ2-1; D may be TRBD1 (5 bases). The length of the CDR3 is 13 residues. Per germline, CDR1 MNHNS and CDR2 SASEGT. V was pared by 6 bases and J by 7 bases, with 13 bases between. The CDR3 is CASSPQGTNEQFF. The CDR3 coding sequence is TGTGCCAGCAGCCCTCAGGGAACTAATGAGCAGTTCTTC.

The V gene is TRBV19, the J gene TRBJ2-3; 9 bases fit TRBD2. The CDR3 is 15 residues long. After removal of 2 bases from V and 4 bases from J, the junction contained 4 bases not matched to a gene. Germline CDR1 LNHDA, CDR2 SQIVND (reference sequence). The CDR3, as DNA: TGTGCCAGTAGTATAATTAGCGGGAGACCAGATACGCAGTATTTT. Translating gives CASSIISGRPDTQYF.

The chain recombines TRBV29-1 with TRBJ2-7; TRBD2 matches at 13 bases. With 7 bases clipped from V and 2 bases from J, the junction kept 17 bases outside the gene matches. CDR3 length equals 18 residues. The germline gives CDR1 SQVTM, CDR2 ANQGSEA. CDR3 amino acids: CSDLSGFRLAGGTYEQYF. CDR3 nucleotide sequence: TGCAGCGACCTCTCCGGGTTTCGACTAGCGGGAGGAACCTACGAGCAGTACTTC.

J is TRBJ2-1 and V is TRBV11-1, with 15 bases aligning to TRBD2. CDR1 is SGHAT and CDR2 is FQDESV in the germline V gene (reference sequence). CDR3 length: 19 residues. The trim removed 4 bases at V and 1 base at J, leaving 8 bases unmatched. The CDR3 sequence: CASSWLRTSGRGSYNEQFF. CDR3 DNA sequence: TGTGCCAGCAGCTGGCTTAGGACTAGCGGGAGGGGTTCCTACAATGAGCAGTTCTTC.

The CDR3 here is CASSLGIGAQAYEQYF. In nucleotides, the CDR3 is TGTGCCAGCAGCTTAGGAATTGGTGCGCAGGCCTACGAGCAGTACTTC. This chain connects TRBV11-2 to TRBJ2-7; no clear D. The CDR3 has 16 amino acids. The ends were cut back, 1 base at V and 2 bases at J, with 15 bases in the middle. In germline, CDR1 is SGHAT, CDR2 FQNNGV. The full variable domain, completed using reference TRBV11-2 and TRBJ2-7, is EAGVAQSPRYKIIEKRQSVAFWCNPISGHATLYWYQQILGQGPKLLIQFQNNGVVDDSQLPKDRFSAERLKGVDSTLKIQPAKLEDSAVYLCASSLGIGAQAYEQYFGPGTRLTVT.

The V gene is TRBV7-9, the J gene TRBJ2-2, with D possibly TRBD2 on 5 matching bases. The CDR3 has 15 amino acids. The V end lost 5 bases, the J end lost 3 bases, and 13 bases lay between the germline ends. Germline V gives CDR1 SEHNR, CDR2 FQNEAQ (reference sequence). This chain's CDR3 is CASSPGWTHTGELFF. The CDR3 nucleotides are TGTGCCAGCAGCCCAGGATGGACTCACACCGGGGAGCTGTTTTTT.

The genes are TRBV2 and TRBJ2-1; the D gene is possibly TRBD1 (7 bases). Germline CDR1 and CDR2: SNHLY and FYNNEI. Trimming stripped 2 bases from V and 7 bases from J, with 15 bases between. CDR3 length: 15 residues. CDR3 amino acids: CASSERQGGYNEQFF. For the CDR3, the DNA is TGTGCCAGCAGTGAACGACAGGGAGGTTATAATGAGCAGTTCTTC.

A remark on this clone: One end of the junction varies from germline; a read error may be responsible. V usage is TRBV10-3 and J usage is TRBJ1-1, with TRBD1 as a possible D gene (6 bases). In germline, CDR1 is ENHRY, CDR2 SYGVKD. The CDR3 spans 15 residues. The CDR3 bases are TGTGCCAGCAGTGGTCGTGCGGCAGGGGACACTGAAGCTTTCTTT. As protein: CASSGRAAGDTEAFF.

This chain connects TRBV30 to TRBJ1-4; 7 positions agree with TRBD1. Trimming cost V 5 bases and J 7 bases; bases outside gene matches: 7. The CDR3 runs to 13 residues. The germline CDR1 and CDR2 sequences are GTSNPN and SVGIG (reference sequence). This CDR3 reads CAWEGGLAEKLFF. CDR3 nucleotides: TGTGCCTGGGAAGGGGGCCTGGCTGAAAAACTGTTTTTT. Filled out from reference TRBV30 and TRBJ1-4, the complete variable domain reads SQTIHQWPATLVQPVGSPLSLECTVEGTSNPNLYWYRQAAGRGLQLLFYSVGIGQISSEVPQNLSASRPQDRQFILSSKKLLLSDSGFYLCAWEGGLAEKLFFGSGTQLSVL.

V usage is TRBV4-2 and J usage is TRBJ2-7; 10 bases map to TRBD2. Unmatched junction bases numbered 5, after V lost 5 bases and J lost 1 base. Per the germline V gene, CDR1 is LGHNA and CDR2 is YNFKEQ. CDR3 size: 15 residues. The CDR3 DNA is TGTGCCAGCAGCGAGTCTAGCGGGAGTTCCTACGAGCAGTACTTC. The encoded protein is CASSESSGSSYEQYF.

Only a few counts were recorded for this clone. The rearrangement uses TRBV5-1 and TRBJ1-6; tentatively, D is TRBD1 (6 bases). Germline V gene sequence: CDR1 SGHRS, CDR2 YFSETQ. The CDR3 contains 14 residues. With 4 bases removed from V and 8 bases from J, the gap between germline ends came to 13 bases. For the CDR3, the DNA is TGCGCCAGCAGCCACCCGGACAGATATTCACCCCTCCACTTT. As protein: CASSHPDRYSPLHF.

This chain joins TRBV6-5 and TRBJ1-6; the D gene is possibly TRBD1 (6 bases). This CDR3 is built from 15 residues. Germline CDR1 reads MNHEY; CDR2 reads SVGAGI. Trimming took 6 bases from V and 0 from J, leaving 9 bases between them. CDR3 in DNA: TGTGCCAGCAGGGACAGCAGCTCCTATAATTCACCCCTCCACTTT. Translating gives CASRDSSSYNSPLHF.

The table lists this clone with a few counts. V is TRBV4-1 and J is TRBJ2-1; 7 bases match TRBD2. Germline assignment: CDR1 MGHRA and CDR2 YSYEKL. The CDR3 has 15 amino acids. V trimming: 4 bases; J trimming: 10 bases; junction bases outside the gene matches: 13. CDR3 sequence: CASSPLGTTGREQFF. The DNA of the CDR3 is TGCGCCAGCAGCCCCCTGGGGACTACGGGAAGAGAGCAGTTCTTC.